The next 17 T cell receptor beta chains were all read from a single sample in a study of cytomegalovirus exposure and HLA in healthy donors. Assay: immunoSEQ multiplex PCR; the TCRdb copy retains only in-frame clones and omits some. The repertoire includes about 150,000 clones, more than 75% of them detected once, and under 3% sits in the top ten. Material for sequencing was PBMCs. The receptors shown here come from a man aged 18 to 30 in good health and CMV-seronegative.

The chain combines TRBV14 with TRBJ1-1; tentatively, D is TRBD1 (5 bases). This CDR3 is 15 amino acids long. V lost 1 base to trimming and J lost 0 bases, with 9 bases between them. Germline assignment: CDR1 SGHDN and CDR2 FVKESK. CDR3 loop: CASSQAGALNTEAFF. CDR3 nucleotides: TGTGCCAGCAGCCAAGCTGGGGCACTGAACACTGAAGCTTTCTTT.

The CDR3: CASSTRQGPTGELFF. In nucleotides, the CDR3 is TGTGCCAGCAGTACCAGACAGGGACCCACCGGGGAGCTGTTTTTT. V gene TRBV25-1 combines with J gene TRBJ2-2; 7 bases match TRBD1. V shed 5 bases, J shed 4 bases, and the junction held 7 bases outside the gene matches. The CDR3 runs 15 residues. Germline CDR1 and CDR2: MGHDK and SYGVNS.

The genes are TRBV29-1 and TRBJ1-1; no clear D. Per germline, CDR1 SQVTM and CDR2 ANQGSEA. This CDR3 has 11 residues. The CDR3 region is CSYAGNTEAFF. The CDR3 DNA follows: TGCAGTTACGCGGGGAACACTGAAGCTTTCTTT.

The gene calls are TRBV19 and TRBJ2-7; possible D gene TRBD1, 5 bases. This CDR3 has 14 amino acids. Trimming pared 4 bases from V and 3 bases from J, leaving 13 bases between. Germline CDR1 LNHDA, CDR2 SQIVND (reference sequence). CDR3 sequence (DNA): TGTGCCAGTAGTACCCGGAGAACAGGCTACGAGCAGTACTTC. It encodes CASSTRRTGYEQYF.

This chain uses TRBV25-1 with TRBJ1-4, with D maybe TRBD1 (5 bases). CDR3 length: 14 amino acids. V was shortened by 10 bases and J by 8 bases, with 20 bases between the two germline ends. Germline V CDR1 and CDR2: MGHDK, SYGVNS. In nucleotides, the CDR3 is TGTGCCACCGCGGACATCCGCAACGAGGAAAAACTGTTTTTT. Protein: CATADIRNEEKLFF. The variable domain in full, completed from reference TRBV25-1 and TRBJ1-4, reads EADIYQTPRYLVIGTGKKITLECSQTMGHDKMYWYQQDPGMELHLIHYSYGVNSTEKGDLSSESTVSRIRTEHFPLTLESARPSHTSQYLCATADIRNEEKLFFGSGTQLSVL.

The chain uses TRBV30 and TRBJ2-2; a possible D gene is TRBD2 (6 bases). Trimming pared 2 bases from V and 7 bases from J, leaving 14 bases between. The germline gives CDR1 GTSNPN, CDR2 SVGIG (reference sequence). CDR3 size: 14 residues. The DNA of the CDR3 is TGTGCCTGGAGTTTGGGTGCGGGAAACGGGGAGCTGTTTTTT. Its translation is CAWSLGAGNGELFF.

This clone was detected only once. J is TRBJ2-7 and V is TRBV7-9; D is possibly TRBD1 (5 bases). CDR1 is SEHNR and CDR2 is FQNEAQ in the germline V gene (reference sequence). The V end lost 4 bases, the J end lost 5 bases, and 12 bases lay between the germline ends. The CDR3 has 13 residues. This chain's CDR3 is CASSSQTVNEQYF. The CDR3, as DNA: TGTGCCAGCAGCTCCCAGACAGTTAACGAGCAGTACTTC.

The chain has TRBV28 and TRBJ2-2, with a possible D match to TRBD2 (8 bases). Between the trimmed V and J ends, which lost 6 bases and 6 bases, there was a span of 17 bases. The CDR3 consists of 15 residues. Germline loops: CDR1 MDHEN, CDR2 SYDVKM. The CDR3 DNA reads TGTGCCAGCAGGCTGACAGGGACTAGACCCGGGGAGCTGTTTTTT. Translating gives CASRLTGTRPGELFF.

The chain uses TRBV28 and TRBJ2-1; the match to TRBD2 covers 7 bases. This CDR3 is built from 15 residues. V gave up 7 bases and J gave up 3 bases; unmatched junction bases: 9. Germline values: CDR1 MDHEN, CDR2 SYDVKM. The DNA for the CDR3 is TGTGCCAGCACCGATAGCGGGTCCTTCTACAATGAGCAGTTCTTC. Residues: CASTDSGSFYNEQFF.

The J gene is TRBJ2-2, the V gene TRBV11-2; D is unresolved. The CDR3 totals 12 residues. Trimming took 4 bases from V and 5 from J, leaving 5 bases between them. CDR1 SGHAT and CDR2 FQNNGV come from the germline V gene. CDR3 nucleotides: TGTGCCAGCAGCTCCCGGACCGGGGAGCTGTTTTTT. As protein: CASSSRTGELFF. Full variable domain (remainder filled in from reference TRBV11-2 and TRBJ2-2): EAGVAQSPRYKIIEKRQSVAFWCNPISGHATLYWYQQILGQGPKLLIQFQNNGVVDDSQLPKDRFSAERLKGVDSTLKIQPAKLEDSAVYLCASSSRTGELFFGEGSRLTVL.

The V call is TRBV6-5, the J call TRBJ1-3; the D gene is possibly TRBD1 (6 bases). V lost 6 bases and J 4 bases, leaving 13 bases between the germline ends. In germline, CDR1 is MNHEY, CDR2 SVGAGI. CDR3 size: 14 residues. CDR3 nucleotides: TGTGCCAGCAGAAACAGGGTGCGGGGAAACACCATATATTTT. It is translated as CASRNRVRGNTIYF.

This chain connects TRBV27 to TRBJ2-7; D might be TRBD2 (6 bases). The CDR3 runs 15 residues. The V end lost 3 bases, the J end lost 3 bases, and 15 bases lay between the germline ends. Germline V gives CDR1 MNHEY, CDR2 SMNVEV (reference sequence). The CDR3 DNA is TGTGCCAGCAGTTTTTTGGAGGGAGAGCTCTACGAGCAGTACTTC. It translates to CASSFLEGELYEQYF.

The chain's CDR3 is CASGRTGGNTGELFF. For the CDR3, the DNA is TGCGCCAGCGGTCGGACAGGGGGAAACACCGGGGAGCTGTTTTTT. The J gene is TRBJ2-2, the V gene TRBV10-1; 10 bases line up with TRBD1. The CDR3 runs to 15 residues. V lost 8 bases, J lost 2 bases, and 5 bases stayed unmatched. Germline CDR1 reads WNHNN; CDR2 reads SYGVQD (reference sequence).

The CDR3 loop is CASSPPDNYGYTF. The CDR3 nucleotides are TGTGCCAGCAGTCCCCCGGACAATTATGGCTACACCTTC. The chain has TRBV27 and TRBJ1-2; the D gene is possibly TRBD1 (5 bases). Trimming left V 5 bases short and J 5 bases short, with 12 bases between. Germline V gene data show CDR1 as MNHEY and CDR2 as SMNVEV (reference sequence). CDR3 length: 13 residues.

The chain joins TRBV11-2 to TRBJ1-2; D remains ambiguous. The CDR3 extends over 15 amino acids. The germline gives CDR1 SGHAT, CDR2 FQNNGV. V dropped 5 bases and J dropped 1 base, with 14 bases sitting between them. This CDR3 is CASSRGLGLNYGYTF. The CDR3 DNA reads as TGTGCCAGCAGCCGGGGTTTAGGCCTTAACTATGGCTACACCTTC.

J is TRBJ2-1 and V is TRBV5-1; TRBD2 agrees at 11 bases. The germline gives CDR1 SGHRS, CDR2 YFSETQ. Germline trimming cut 4 bases from V and 6 bases from J; bases unmatched to any gene: 3. The CDR3 sequence is 14 residues long. The chain's CDR3 is CASSPTSGSNEQFF. DNA for the CDR3: TGCGCCAGCAGCCCCACTAGCGGGAGCAATGAGCAGTTCTTC. Using reference TRBV5-1 and TRBJ2-1 for the parts outside the CDR3, the full variable domain is KAGVTQTPRYLIKTRGQQVTLSCSPISGHRSVSWYQQTPGQGLQFLFEYFSETQRNKGNFPGRFSGRQFSNSRSEMNVSTLELGDSALYLCASSPTSGSNEQFFGPGTRLTVL.

As regards this clone: The same CDR3 also results from other DNA sequences found in this sample. This CDR3 is CASSISDRGPTEAFF. DNA for the CDR3: TGTGCCAGTAGTATCTCGGACAGGGGGCCCACTGAAGCTTTCTTT. This chain links TRBV19 with TRBJ1-1; 11 nucleotides match TRBD1. V lost 3 bases and J lost 4; bases outside the gene matches: 4. Germline CDR1 reads LNHDA; CDR2 reads SQIVND (reference sequence). CDR3 size: 15 residues.